The present T cell receptor (beta chain) was sequenced within a study of OX40 agonist ivuxolimab in advanced cancers. Study information: Hepatocellular carcinoma, melanoma, renal cell or head and neck cancer affected the dose-escalation patients. Points from the study as a whole: Normalized T-cell clonal expansion was also low in some nonresponders.

Concerning this clone itself: Its target is not known.

The assay was immunoSEQ multiplex PCR, and TCRdb's table has in-frame clones only and misses some. The table has some 60,000 clones, about nine tenths seen once. The germline V gene has CDR1 SGHAT and CDR2 FQNNGV. Trimming took off 7 bases at V and 5 bases at J, with 17 bases between the two ends. CDR3 length: 14 amino acids. The chain has TRBV11-2 and TRBJ1-1; D not resolved. This TCR was recovered from an adult with an advanced solid tumor such as melanoma, head and neck, liver or kidney cancer. The specimen was CD4+ or CD8+ T cells sorted from blood, collected in a trial of the OX40 agonist ivuxolimab. CDR3 DNA: TGTGCCAGCACCCCACTTGAGAGGAGTACTGAAGCTTTCTTT. Translating it yields CASTPLERSTEAFF.